This is a list of T cell receptor beta chains from one sample in a study of CD8 T cells in ankylosing spondylitis. TCRdb re-analysed the 5' RACE reads in MiXCR, keeping a single row per CDR3 protein. The data contain 150,000 to 200,000 distinct CDR3 sequences, 9.5% to 13% of them seen just once; the ten biggest clones take up almost 30%. The specimen sequenced was blood, either unsorted or a sorted T cell fraction (not recorded which). These receptors all stem from a male donor with ankylosing spondylitis or in good health (not recorded which). Each CDR3 is given with its conserved first and last residue. Fields, in order: V gene, D gene, clone size, CDR3 length, J gene, CDR3 protein, CDR3 DNA. A D gene is named only where the DNA matches it firmly. Part of the rows lack a size; the others show once, few, many or a class for expanded clones.

v_call: TRBV19; d_call: NA; clone_size: few; cdr3_length: 16; j_call: TRBJ2-1; cdr3_aa: CASSLWRDGLRNEQFF; cdr3_nt: TGTGCCAGTAGCCTTTGGCGGGACGGGTTGAGGAATGAGCAGTTCTTC
v_call: TRBV5-1; d_call: NA; clone_size: NA; cdr3_length: 14; j_call: TRBJ2-3; cdr3_aa: CASSLVLGSDTQYF; cdr3_nt: TGCGCCAGCAGCTTGGTCCTGGGTTCGGATACGCAGTATTTT
v_call: TRBV7-2; d_call: NA; clone_size: few; cdr3_length: 14; j_call: TRBJ2-3; cdr3_aa: CASSLRLLTDTQYF; cdr3_nt: TGTGCCAGCAGCTTGAGACTTCTCACAGATACGCAGTATTTT
v_call: TRBV28; d_call: NA; clone_size: NA; cdr3_length: 14; j_call: TRBJ2-2; cdr3_aa: CASSRGGQTGELFF; cdr3_nt: TGTGCCAGCAGCCGGGGAGGACAGACCGGGGAGCTGTTTTTT
v_call: TRBV25-1; d_call: NA; clone_size: many; cdr3_length: 18; j_call: TRBJ2-6; cdr3_aa: CASSPGSNAGSGANVLTF; cdr3_nt: TGTGCCAGCAGTCCGGGTAGTAATGCGGGGTCTGGGGCCAACGTCCTGACTTTC
v_call: TRBV7-2; d_call: NA; clone_size: NA; cdr3_length: 15; j_call: TRBJ2-7; cdr3_aa: CASSLNHDPGREQYF; cdr3_nt: TGTGCCAGCAGCTTAAATCACGATCCGGGCCGGGAGCAGTACTTC
v_call: TRBV11-2; d_call: NA; clone_size: few; cdr3_length: 17; j_call: TRBJ2-5; cdr3_aa: CASSLRAASSGQETQYF; cdr3_nt: TGTGCCAGCAGCTTACGTGCAGCCAGTTCTGGGCAAGAGACCCAGTACTTC
v_call: TRBV7-8; d_call: TRBD2; clone_size: many; cdr3_length: 16; j_call: TRBJ2-4; cdr3_aa: CASSLVLGEGPNIQYF; cdr3_nt: TGTGCCAGCAGCTTAGTGCTGGGGGAGGGCCCCAACATTCAGTACTTC
v_call: TRBV5-1; d_call: TRBD2; clone_size: many; cdr3_length: 17; j_call: TRBJ2-1; cdr3_aa: CASSSRTSGGAYNEQFF; cdr3_nt: TGCGCCAGCAGCTCTAGGACTAGCGGGGGGGCCTACAATGAGCAGTTCTTC
v_call: TRBV20-1; d_call: TRBD2; clone_size: few; cdr3_length: 18; j_call: TRBJ2-1; cdr3_aa: CSARGGFAGGPSYNEQFF; cdr3_nt: TGCAGTGCTAGAGGGGGTTTTGCGGGGGGTCCCTCCTACAATGAGCAGTTCTTC
v_call: TRBV13; d_call: NA; clone_size: NA; cdr3_length: 15; j_call: TRBJ1-1; cdr3_aa: CASSFPAGMNTEAFF; cdr3_nt: TGTGCCAGCAGCTTTCCGGCAGGGATGAACACTGAAGCTTTCTTT
v_call: TRBV4-3; d_call: TRBD2; clone_size: many; cdr3_length: 18; j_call: TRBJ2-7; cdr3_aa: CASSQEGRKRTREDEQYF; cdr3_nt: TGCGCCAGCAGCCAAGAAGGGCGTAAACGGACTAGGGAAGACGAGCAGTACTTC
v_call: TRBV6-2/TRBV6-3; d_call: TRBD2; clone_size: few; cdr3_length: 14; j_call: TRBJ2-7; cdr3_aa: CASRGLAASYEQYF; cdr3_nt: TGTGCCAGCAGGGGGCTAGCGGCTAGCTACGAGCAGTACTTC
v_call: TRBV5-1; d_call: TRBD1; clone_size: NA; cdr3_length: 12; j_call: TRBJ1-6; cdr3_aa: CASRTGGSPLHF; cdr3_nt: TGCGCCAGCAGGACAGGGGGTTCACCCCTCCACTTT
v_call: TRBV20-1; d_call: NA; clone_size: NA; cdr3_length: 15; j_call: TRBJ2-1; cdr3_aa: CSARDADWNYNEQLF; cdr3_nt: TGCAGTGCTAGAGATGCGGACTGGAACTACAATGAGCAGCTCTTC
v_call: TRBV12-3/TRBV12-4; d_call: NA; clone_size: NA; cdr3_length: 14; j_call: TRBJ2-7; cdr3_aa: CASSFSRRTYEQYF; cdr3_nt: TGTGCCAGCAGTTTCTCTCGGCGGACCTACGAGCAGTACTTC
v_call: TRBV20-1; d_call: TRBD1; clone_size: many; cdr3_length: 12; j_call: TRBJ1-1; cdr3_aa: CSFWGTGNEAFF; cdr3_nt: TGCAGTTTCTGGGGGACAGGGAATGAAGCTTTCTTT
v_call: TRBV7-2; d_call: TRBD1; clone_size: NA; cdr3_length: 15; j_call: TRBJ1-5; cdr3_aa: CASSLATGFNQPQHF; cdr3_nt: TGTGCCAGCAGCCTAGCGACAGGGTTCAATCAGCCCCAGCATTTT
v_call: TRBV7-2; d_call: TRBD2; clone_size: NA; cdr3_length: 17; j_call: TRBJ2-7; cdr3_aa: CASSLYIAGRSVYEQYF; cdr3_nt: TGTGCCAGCAGCTTATATATAGCGGGAAGGAGTGTCTACGAGCAGTACTTC
v_call: TRBV20-1; d_call: NA; clone_size: many; cdr3_length: 16; j_call: TRBJ2-7; cdr3_aa: CSARDWLRGVSYEQYF; cdr3_nt: TGCAGTGCTAGAGACTGGTTGCGGGGCGTCTCCTACGAGCAGTACTTC
v_call: TRBV5-1; d_call: TRBD1; clone_size: many; cdr3_length: 16; j_call: TRBJ2-1; cdr3_aa: CASHNPVGQGISEQFF; cdr3_nt: TGCGCCAGCCACAATCCGGTAGGACAGGGGATCAGTGAGCAGTTCTTC
v_call: TRBV3-1; d_call: NA; clone_size: many; cdr3_length: 15; j_call: TRBJ2-3; cdr3_aa: CASSQGGVGTDTQYF; cdr3_nt: TGTGCCAGCAGCCAAGGGGGGGTCGGCACAGATACGCAGTATTTT
v_call: TRBV5-1; d_call: NA; clone_size: many; cdr3_length: 14; j_call: TRBJ1-2; cdr3_aa: CASSLDGSNYGYTF; cdr3_nt: TGCGCCAGCAGCTTGGACGGCTCTAACTATGGCTACACCTTC
v_call: TRBV5-1; d_call: NA; clone_size: few; cdr3_length: 14; j_call: TRBJ2-5; cdr3_aa: CASSLEGKQETQYF; cdr3_nt: TGCGCCAGCAGCTTGGAGGGCAAACAAGAGACCCAGTACTTC
v_call: TRBV5-1; d_call: NA; clone_size: many; cdr3_length: 12; j_call: TRBJ1-2; cdr3_aa: CASSLYSYGYTF; cdr3_nt: TGCGCCAGCAGCTTGTATAGCTATGGCTACACCTTC
v_call: TRBV20-1; d_call: TRBD1; clone_size: many; cdr3_length: 13; j_call: TRBJ2-7; cdr3_aa: CSARRTGLYEQYF; cdr3_nt: TGCAGTGCCAGAAGGACAGGCCTCTACGAGCAGTACTTC
v_call: TRBV7-9; d_call: NA; clone_size: NA; cdr3_length: 16; j_call: TRBJ2-7; cdr3_aa: CASSLGLGRDHYEQYF; cdr3_nt: TGTGCCAGCAGCTTAGGATTGGGCCGGGACCACTACGAGCAGTACTTC
v_call: TRBV11-2; d_call: TRBD2; clone_size: few; cdr3_length: 17; j_call: TRBJ2-2; cdr3_aa: CASSRGRVSVYTGELFF; cdr3_nt: TGTGCCAGCAGCCGTGGGAGGGTTTCGGTATACACCGGGGAGCTGTTTTTT
v_call: TRBV9; d_call: NA; clone_size: many; cdr3_length: 18; j_call: TRBJ2-2; cdr3_aa: CASSVAGTAGRSTGELFF; cdr3_nt: TGTGCCAGCAGCGTAGCTGGGACAGCGGGGCGATCCACCGGGGAGCTGTTTTTT
v_call: TRBV20-1; d_call: NA; clone_size: many; cdr3_length: 11; j_call: TRBJ2-5; cdr3_aa: CSARDGETQYF; cdr3_nt: TGCAGTGCTAGGGATGGAGAGACCCAGTACTTC
v_call: TRBV29-1; d_call: TRBD2; clone_size: many; cdr3_length: 13; j_call: TRBJ2-3; cdr3_aa: CSSWTSGEDTQYF; cdr3_nt: TGCAGCTCTTGGACTAGCGGGGAAGATACGCAGTATTTT
v_call: TRBV2; d_call: NA; clone_size: many; cdr3_length: 13; j_call: TRBJ1-1; cdr3_aa: CARQQGMNTEAFF; cdr3_nt: TGTGCCAGGCAACAAGGGATGAACACTGAAGCTTTCTTT
v_call: TRBV7-8; d_call: NA; clone_size: many; cdr3_length: 14; j_call: TRBJ2-4; cdr3_aa: CASTQTGRQNIQYF; cdr3_nt: TGTGCCAGCACCCAAACCGGGAGACAAAACATTCAGTACTTC
v_call: TRBV12-5; d_call: NA; clone_size: many; cdr3_length: 13; j_call: TRBJ2-7; cdr3_aa: CASAVWGSYEQYF; cdr3_nt: TGTGCTAGTGCGGTGTGGGGGTCCTACGAGCAGTACTTC
v_call: TRBV6-5; d_call: NA; clone_size: NA; cdr3_length: 17; j_call: TRBJ2-6; cdr3_aa: CASSYSTGQGGANVLTF; cdr3_nt: TGTGCCAGCAGTTACTCGACGGGCCAGGGAGGGGCCAACGTCCTGACTTTC
v_call: TRBV5-1; d_call: NA; clone_size: many; cdr3_length: 15; j_call: TRBJ2-7; cdr3_aa: CASSLVGERSYEQYF; cdr3_nt: TGCGCCAGCAGCTTGGTCGGGGAACGATCCTACGAGCAGTACTTC
v_call: TRBV15; d_call: NA; clone_size: NA; cdr3_length: 18; j_call: TRBJ2-7; cdr3_aa: CATSRGGTQFEGSYEQYF; cdr3_nt: TGTGCCACCAGCAGAGGCGGGACCCAGTTTGAAGGCTCCTACGAGCAGTACTTC
v_call: TRBV6-5; d_call: NA; clone_size: many; cdr3_length: 15; j_call: TRBJ1-1; cdr3_aa: CASSYPDRLNTEAFF; cdr3_nt: TGTGCCAGCAGTTATCCCGACCGTTTGAACACTGAAGCTTTCTTT
v_call: TRBV12-3/TRBV12-4; d_call: NA; clone_size: many; cdr3_length: 20; j_call: TRBJ1-4; cdr3_aa: CASSLSAKDPGLVPNEKLFF; cdr3_nt: TGTGCCAGCAGTTTGTCGGCGAAGGATCCAGGTTTGGTACCTAATGAAAAACTGTTTTTT
v_call: TRBV7-2; d_call: NA; clone_size: few; cdr3_length: 14; j_call: TRBJ2-7; cdr3_aa: CASSSVAGVDEQYF; cdr3_nt: TGTGCCAGCAGCTCCGTAGCCGGGGTAGACGAGCAGTACTTC
v_call: TRBV12-5; d_call: NA; clone_size: many; cdr3_length: 17; j_call: TRBJ2-7; cdr3_aa: CASGLVLGAGVLSEQYF; cdr3_nt: TGTGCTAGTGGTTTGGTACTTGGAGCAGGGGTTCTCTCCGAGCAGTACTTC
v_call: TRBV3-1; d_call: TRBD1; clone_size: many; cdr3_length: 16; j_call: TRBJ2-3; cdr3_aa: CASSQGRTGGTDTQYF; cdr3_nt: TGTGCCAGCAGCCAAGGGAGGACAGGGGGCACAGATACGCAGTATTTT
v_call: TRBV20-1; d_call: NA; clone_size: many; cdr3_length: 14; j_call: TRBJ2-5; cdr3_aa: CSAPQGNYQETQYF; cdr3_nt: TGCAGTGCTCCCCAGGGGAATTACCAAGAGACCCAGTACTTC
v_call: TRBV27; d_call: TRBD1; clone_size: few; cdr3_length: 16; j_call: TRBJ1-2; cdr3_aa: CASSLGTGFINYGYTF; cdr3_nt: TGTGCCAGCAGTTTAGGGACAGGGTTCATTAACTATGGCTACACCTTC
v_call: TRBV19; d_call: NA; clone_size: NA; cdr3_length: 14; j_call: TRBJ2-3; cdr3_aa: CASSINRGLDTQYF; cdr3_nt: TGTGCCAGTAGTATCAATCGGGGCTTGGATACGCAGTATTTT
v_call: TRBV27; d_call: TRBD1; clone_size: many; cdr3_length: 14; j_call: TRBJ2-7; cdr3_aa: CASREGTAAYEQYF; cdr3_nt: TGTGCCAGCAGGGAAGGGACAGCTGCCTACGAGCAGTACTTC
v_call: TRBV12-3/TRBV12-4; d_call: NA; clone_size: many; cdr3_length: 14; j_call: TRBJ2-5; cdr3_aa: CASSLSAIAETQYF; cdr3_nt: TGTGCCAGCAGTTTATCGGCGATAGCGGAGACCCAGTACTTC
v_call: TRBV5-5; d_call: TRBD2; clone_size: few; cdr3_length: 16; j_call: TRBJ2-7; cdr3_aa: CASSSNPGLADYEQYF; cdr3_nt: TGTGCCAGCAGCTCGAACCCGGGACTAGCTGACTACGAGCAGTACTTC
v_call: TRBV5-1; d_call: TRBD1; clone_size: many; cdr3_length: 15; j_call: TRBJ2-7; cdr3_aa: CASSSLPQGAGEQYF; cdr3_nt: TGCGCCAGCAGCTCGCTCCCCCAGGGGGCTGGCGAGCAGTACTTC
v_call: TRBV19; d_call: TRBD1; clone_size: few; cdr3_length: 14; j_call: TRBJ2-2; cdr3_aa: CASSRDRGPGELFF; cdr3_nt: TGTGCCAGTAGTAGAGACAGGGGCCCCGGGGAGCTGTTTTTT
v_call: TRBV12-3/TRBV12-4; d_call: NA; clone_size: many; cdr3_length: 12; j_call: TRBJ2-2; cdr3_aa: CASSALDGELFF; cdr3_nt: TGTGCCAGCAGTGCCCTTGACGGGGAGCTGTTTTTT
v_call: TRBV18; d_call: NA; clone_size: many; cdr3_length: 15; j_call: TRBJ2-2; cdr3_aa: CASSFAEANTGELFF; cdr3_nt: TGTGCCAGCTCTTTCGCGGAAGCGAACACCGGGGAGCTGTTTTTT
v_call: TRBV12-3/TRBV12-4; d_call: NA; clone_size: many; cdr3_length: 15; j_call: TRBJ2-7; cdr3_aa: CASSPSLLPAYEQYF; cdr3_nt: TGTGCCAGCAGTCCCTCCCTACTTCCCGCCTACGAGCAGTACTTC
v_call: TRBV7-6; d_call: TRBD2; clone_size: NA; cdr3_length: 16; j_call: TRBJ2-1; cdr3_aa: CASSLVSSGGSNEQFF; cdr3_nt: TGTGCCAGCAGCTTAGTCTCTAGCGGGGGGTCTAATGAGCAGTTCTTC